Following are 22 T cell receptor beta chains from one sample sequenced in a study of cytomegalovirus exposure and HLA in healthy donors. 13 Jbeta primers and 60 Vbeta primers were used for the PCR. The data were produced by immunoSEQ multiplex PCR, yet TCRdb's version contains in-frame clones alone and is incomplete. The sample lists roughly 180,000 clones, approximately 72% occurring once. Sequencing was done on a sample of PBMCs. The receptors derive from a female donor in good health and CMV-seronegative.

This clone was found a few times. The rearrangement links TRBV11-2 to TRBJ1-1; unclear D gene. Trimming pared 6 bases from V and 2 bases from J, leaving 4 bases between. Germline CDR1 SGHAT, CDR2 FQNNGV. The CDR3 extends over 11 amino acids. The DNA for the CDR3 is TGTGCCAGCAGTCCAAACACTGAAGCTTTCTTT. The encoded protein is CASSPNTEAFF.

The V and J genes are TRBV4-2 and TRBJ2-7; D call uncertain. The germline V and J ends were trimmed by 2 bases and 6 bases, with 11 bases remaining between them. The CDR3 covers 13 residues. Germline loops: CDR1 LGHNA, CDR2 YNFKEQ. The CDR3 loop is CASSQFLPGEQYF. CDR3 bases: TGTGCCAGCAGCCAATTCCTCCCCGGCGAGCAGTACTTC.

The chain links TRBV4-1 to TRBJ2-1; 16 bases agree with TRBD2. The CDR3 spans 16 residues. J was trimmed by 10 bases and V by 4 bases; bases with no gene match: 7. The germline CDR1 and CDR2 sequences are MGHRA and YSYEKL. In DNA form, the CDR3 reads TGCGCCAGCAGCCTTGCCGGGACTAGCGGGAGGGAGGAGCAGTTCTTC. It specifies CASSLAGTSGREEQFF.

This clone was seen once. V gene TRBV5-4 combines with J gene TRBJ2-7; possibly TRBD2 for D (6 bases). CDR1 and CDR2 from the germline V gene are SGHNT and YYREEE (reference sequence). With 4 bases removed from V and 0 bases from J, the gap between germline ends came to 17 bases. The length of the CDR3 is 16 residues. CDR3 DNA sequence: TGTGCCAGCAGCCCCCCGGGGGAAGCAAACTCCTACGAGCAGTACTTC. Translating it yields CASSPPGEANSYEQYF.

This clone was recorded a few times. CDR3 loop: CASGFAGTNTGELFF. CDR3 bases: TGTGCCAGCGGATTCGCAGGGACGAACACCGGGGAGCTGTTTTTT. The rearrangement uses TRBV28 and TRBJ2-2, with TRBD1 as a possible D gene (5 bases). The germline V gene encodes CDR1 MDHEN and CDR2 SYDVKM. This CDR3 has 15 amino acids. The V end was cut by 8 bases, the J end by 0 bases, with 13 bases between.

The rearrangement uses TRBV19 and TRBJ1-5, with 8 bases that match TRBD1. Germline values: CDR1 LNHDA, CDR2 SQIVND (reference sequence). The CDR3 covers 16 residues. V dropped 6 bases and J dropped 0; count of bases not matched to a gene: 7. The CDR3 loop reads CASSDRGSYSNQPQHF. In nucleotides, the CDR3 is TGTGCCAGTAGCGACAGGGGATCTTATAGCAATCAGCCCCAGCATTTT.

V usage is TRBV4-2 and J usage is TRBJ2-1, with TRBD2 matching over 7 bases. This CDR3 is 14 amino acids long. Germline CDR1 reads LGHNA; CDR2 reads YNFKEQ. The V segment lost 1 base and the J segment 8 bases; nucleotides outside the gene matches: 5. CDR3 amino acids: CASSQVERDYEQFF. Here the CDR3 DNA reads TGTGCCAGCAGCCAAGTGGAGCGGGACTATGAGCAGTTCTTC.

The genes are TRBV5-4 and TRBJ2-7, with 10 positions matching TRBD2. The CDR3 runs to 13 residues. Germline CDR1 and CDR2: SGHNT and YYREEE (reference sequence). Germline trimming cut 4 bases from V and 3 bases from J; bases unmatched to any gene: 1. CDR3 protein: CASSGTSDYEQYF. Written as DNA, the CDR3 is TGTGCCAGCAGCGGGACTAGCGACTACGAGCAGTACTTC.

The chain recombines TRBV7-2 with TRBJ1-1; D is undetermined. CDR3 length equals 16 residues. The V end was cut by 1 base, the J end by 0 bases, with 12 bases between. CDR1 is SGHTA and CDR2 is FQGNSA in the germline V gene. The CDR3 bases are TGTGCCAGCAGCTTAGTAGCGGGGAGGGTGAACACTGAAGCTTTCTTT. Translation gives CASSLVAGRVNTEAFF.

V gene TRBV19 combines with J gene TRBJ1-5; 9 bases match TRBD1. V trimming: 8 bases; J trimming: 1 base; junction bases outside the gene matches: 9. CDR3 length equals 16 residues. The germline V gene has CDR1 LNHDA and CDR2 SQIVND (reference sequence). CDR3 amino acids: CASRLQGALSNQPQHF. Written as DNA, the CDR3 is TGTGCCAGTCGTTTACAGGGGGCGCTGAGCAATCAGCCCCAGCATTTT.

V gene TRBV30 combines with J gene TRBJ2-5; 7 positions agree with TRBD2. This CDR3 contains 14 residues. Germline V gives CDR1 GTSNPN, CDR2 SVGIG (reference sequence). J lost 4 bases, V lost 5 bases, and 10 bases had no gene match. The CDR3 here is CAWALNGGRETQYF. The CDR3 bases are TGTGCCTGGGCCCTAAACGGGGGGAGAGAGACCCAGTACTTC.

The V and J genes are TRBV7-9 and TRBJ1-1; D unclear. This CDR3 is built from 13 residues. The V gene lost 0 bases and the J gene lost 6 bases, with 8 bases spanning the gap. Germline V gives CDR1 SEHNR, CDR2 FQNEAQ (reference sequence). Here the CDR3 DNA reads TGTGCCAGCAGCTTAGCTGAGGGCTCTGAAGCTTTCTTT. Its translation is CASSLAEGSEAFF. Looking up the rest from reference TRBV7-9 and TRBJ1-1 gives the full variable domain: DTGVSQNPRHKITKRGQNVTFRCDPISEHNRLYWYRQTLGQGPEFLTYFQNEAQLEKSRLLSDRFSAERPKGSFSTLEIQRTEQGDSAMYLCASSLAEGSEAFFGQGTRLTVV.

This chain connects TRBV4-3 to TRBJ1-1; TRBD1 is a possible D gene (5 bases). V lost 4 bases to trimming and J lost 5 bases, with 29 bases between them. This CDR3 is built from 19 residues. Germline CDR1 reads LGHNA; CDR2 reads YSLEER. The CDR3 DNA is TGCGCCAGCAGCCTTGAATTCGCGGTCGGGGGATGGGTTCCAACTGAAGCTTTCTTT. Translation gives CASSLEFAVGGWVPTEAFF.

The rearrangement uses TRBV28 and TRBJ1-5; D unresolved. Germline lookup yields CDR1 MDHEN and CDR2 SYDVKM. V gave up 8 bases and J gave up 10 bases, with 18 bases separating them. This CDR3 spans 13 amino acids. The CDR3 region has the DNA TGTGCCAGCTCGGCCGAAGGCTGGAGCCCCCAGCATTTT. Encoded protein: CASSAEGWSPQHF.

The chain employs TRBV6-1 and TRBJ1-5; 12 bases are shared with TRBD1. Germline V lookup: CDR1 MNHNS, CDR2 SASEGT. The CDR3 covers 18 residues. V shed 3 bases, J shed 6 bases, and the junction held 12 bases outside the gene matches. The CDR3 reads CASSDRGTGGGNGQPQHF. For the CDR3, the DNA is TGTGCCAGCAGTGACCGCGGGACAGGGGGCGGTAACGGTCAGCCCCAGCATTTT.

The chain uses TRBV6-1 and TRBJ1-2; TRBD1 might be the D (5 bases). Germline loops: CDR1 MNHNS, CDR2 SASEGT. There are 14 residues in the CDR3. The V gene lost 2 bases and the J gene lost 5 bases, with 12 bases spanning the gap. CDR3 amino acids: CASSEQGPHYGYTF. The DNA for the CDR3 is TGTGCCAGCAGTGAACAGGGTCCACATTATGGCTACACCTTC.

This clone showed up just a few times. V usage is TRBV11-2 and J usage is TRBJ1-4, with D hard to call. V lost 2 bases and J 4 bases, leaving 8 bases between the germline ends. The germline gives CDR1 SGHAT, CDR2 FQNNGV. This CDR3 comprises 14 residues. CDR3 sequence (DNA): TGTGCCAGCAGCTTATTCCCGGGTAATGAAAAACTGTTTTTT. This gives the protein CASSLFPGNEKLFF.

This clone has a handful of counts. The V and J genes are TRBV7-2 and TRBJ1-4, with a possible D match to TRBD1 (5 bases). This CDR3 spans 13 amino acids. The germline CDR1 and CDR2 sequences are SGHTA and FQGNSA. CDR3 sequence reads: CAAGIGANEKLFF. In DNA form, the CDR3 reads TGTGCTGCAGGGATAGGGGCTAATGAAAAACTGTTTTTT.

V is TRBV5-4 and J is TRBJ1-6; D perhaps matches TRBD1 (6 bases). Germline CDR1 is SGHNT and CDR2 is YYREEE (reference sequence). The V gene lost 4 bases and the J gene lost 7 bases, with 12 bases spanning the gap. The CDR3 contains 14 residues. CDR3 loop: CASSRDIPNSPLHF. The DNA of the CDR3 is TGTGCCAGCAGCCGGGACATACCCAATTCACCCCTCCACTTT.

The CDR3 nucleotides read TGTGCCAGCCACAGAAGCGGGACTAGCGGGAGCAATGAGCAGTTCTTC. This encodes CASHRSGTSGSNEQFF. The J gene is TRBJ2-1, the V gene TRBV6-6; TRBD2 matches at 14 bases. This CDR3 comprises 16 residues. Looked up from germline, CDR1 is MNHNY and CDR2 is SVGAGI (reference sequence). Unmatched junction bases numbered 9, after V lost 8 bases and J lost 6 bases.

The chain joins TRBV19 to TRBJ2-7, with 7 bases that match TRBD2. The CDR3 has 14 residues. Germline values: CDR1 LNHDA, CDR2 SQIVND (reference sequence). The trim removed 3 bases at V and 1 base at J, leaving 3 bases unmatched. The CDR3 DNA sequence: TGTGCCAGTAGTATCGGACTAGGATCCTACGAGCAGTACTTC. The encoded protein is CASSIGLGSYEQYF.

V gene TRBV27 combines with J gene TRBJ2-7, with 9 bases that match TRBD1. The CDR3 runs to 15 residues. The junction had 11 bases not matched to a gene; V was cut back by 5 bases and J by 6 bases. Germline values: CDR1 MNHEY, CDR2 SMNVEV (reference sequence). The CDR3 loop is CASSNPGQGLGEQYF. The CDR3 DNA sequence: TGTGCCAGCAGTAATCCGGGACAGGGCTTAGGCGAGCAGTACTTC.